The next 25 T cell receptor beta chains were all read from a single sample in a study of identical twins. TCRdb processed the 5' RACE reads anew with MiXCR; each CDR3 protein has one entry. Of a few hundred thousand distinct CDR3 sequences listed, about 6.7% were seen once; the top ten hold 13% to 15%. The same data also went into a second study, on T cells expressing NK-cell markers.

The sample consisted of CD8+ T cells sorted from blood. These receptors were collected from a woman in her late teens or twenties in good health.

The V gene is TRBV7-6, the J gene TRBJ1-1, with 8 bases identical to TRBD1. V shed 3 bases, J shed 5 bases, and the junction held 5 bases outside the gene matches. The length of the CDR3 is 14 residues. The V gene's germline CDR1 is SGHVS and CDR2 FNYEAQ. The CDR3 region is CASSLGQVGTEAFF. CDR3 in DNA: TGTGCCAGCAGCTTGGGACAGGTGGGAACTGAAGCTTTCTTT.

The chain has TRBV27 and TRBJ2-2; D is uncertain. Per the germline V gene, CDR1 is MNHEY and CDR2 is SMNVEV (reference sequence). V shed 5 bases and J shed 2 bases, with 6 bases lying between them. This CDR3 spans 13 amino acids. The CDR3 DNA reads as TGTGCCAGCAGTGCGGCTAACACCGGGGAGCTGTTTTTT. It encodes CASSAANTGELFF.

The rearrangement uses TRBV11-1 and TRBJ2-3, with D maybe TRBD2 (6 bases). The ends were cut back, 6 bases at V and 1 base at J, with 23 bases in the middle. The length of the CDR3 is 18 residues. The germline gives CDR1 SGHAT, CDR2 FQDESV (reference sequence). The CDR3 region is CASSFEAGPSSGTDTQYF. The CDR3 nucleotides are TGTGCCAGCAGTTTCGAAGCGGGCCCCTCGTCCGGCACAGATACGCAGTATTTT. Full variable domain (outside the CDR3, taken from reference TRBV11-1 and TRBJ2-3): EAEVAQSPRYKITEKSQAVAFWCDPISGHATLYWYRQILGQGPELLVQFQDESVVDDSQLPKDRFSAERLKGVDSTLKIQPAELGDSAMYLCASSFEAGPSSGTDTQYFGPGTRLTVL.

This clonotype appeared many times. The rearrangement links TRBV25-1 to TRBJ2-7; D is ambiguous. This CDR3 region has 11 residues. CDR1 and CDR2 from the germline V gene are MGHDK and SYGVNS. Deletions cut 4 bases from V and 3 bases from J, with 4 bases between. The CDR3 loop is CASSVLYEQYF. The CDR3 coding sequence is TGTGCCAGCAGTGTCCTCTACGAGCAGTACTTC.

The CDR3 is CASSPVSLYFYEQYF. CDR3 DNA: TGCGCCAGCAGCCCAGTCTCCCTTTACTTCTACGAGCAGTACTTC. The chain is built from TRBV5-1 and TRBJ2-7; D gene ambiguous. V dropped 4 bases and J dropped 3 bases, with 17 bases sitting between them. This CDR3 contains 15 residues. Germline V CDR1 and CDR2: SGHRS, YFSETQ.

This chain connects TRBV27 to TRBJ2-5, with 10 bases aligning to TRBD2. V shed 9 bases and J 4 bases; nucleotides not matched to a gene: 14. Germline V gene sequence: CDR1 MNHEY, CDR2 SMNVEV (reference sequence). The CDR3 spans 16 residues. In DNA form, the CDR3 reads TGTGCCAGTTCTCGGGCTAGCGGGAGAGCGTCAGAGACCCAGTACTTC. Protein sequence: CASSRASGRASETQYF.

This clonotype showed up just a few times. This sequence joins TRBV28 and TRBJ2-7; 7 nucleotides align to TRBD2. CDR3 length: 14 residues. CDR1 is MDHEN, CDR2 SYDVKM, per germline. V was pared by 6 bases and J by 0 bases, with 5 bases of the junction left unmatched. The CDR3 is CASRRLAVSYEQYF. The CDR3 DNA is TGTGCCAGCAGGAGACTAGCCGTCTCCTACGAGCAGTACTTC.

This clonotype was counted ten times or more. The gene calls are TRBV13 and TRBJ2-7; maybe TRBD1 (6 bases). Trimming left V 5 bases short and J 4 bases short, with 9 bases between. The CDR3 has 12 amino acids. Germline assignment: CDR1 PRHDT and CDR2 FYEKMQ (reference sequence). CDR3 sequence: CASSIQGYEQYF. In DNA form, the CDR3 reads TGTGCCAGCAGCATACAGGGATACGAGCAGTACTTC.

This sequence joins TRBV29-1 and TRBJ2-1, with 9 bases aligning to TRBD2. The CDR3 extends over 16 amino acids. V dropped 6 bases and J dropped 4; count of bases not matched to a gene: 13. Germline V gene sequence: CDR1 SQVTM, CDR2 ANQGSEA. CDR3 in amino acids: CSVLGGKREEYNEQFF. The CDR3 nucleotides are TGCAGCGTCCTGGGGGGAAAGCGGGAGGAATACAATGAGCAGTTCTTC.

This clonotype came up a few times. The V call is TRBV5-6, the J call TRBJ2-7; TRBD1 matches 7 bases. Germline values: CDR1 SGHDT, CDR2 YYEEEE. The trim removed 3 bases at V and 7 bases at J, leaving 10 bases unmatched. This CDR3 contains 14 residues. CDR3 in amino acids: CASSSTGSPGEQYF. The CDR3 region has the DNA TGTGCCAGCAGCTCGACAGGGTCCCCGGGGGAGCAGTACTTC.

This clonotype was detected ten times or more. The CDR3, as DNA: TGTGCCAGCAGCGTAGTAGCGGGAAGCACAGATACGCAGTATTTT. Protein product: CASSVVAGSTDTQYF. The chain joins TRBV9 to TRBJ2-3; 8 nucleotides agree with TRBD2. Germline V gene sequence: CDR1 SGDLS, CDR2 YYNGEE. The CDR3 extends over 15 amino acids. V was pared by 0 bases and J by 0 bases, with 0 bases of the junction left unmatched.

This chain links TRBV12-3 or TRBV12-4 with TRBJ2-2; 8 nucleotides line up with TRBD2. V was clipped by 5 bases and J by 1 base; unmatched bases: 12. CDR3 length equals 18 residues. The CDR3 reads CASSRPLTGGVNTGELFF. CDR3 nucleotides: TGTGCCAGCAGTCGACCTTTAACGGGGGGGGTGAACACCGGGGAGCTGTTTTTT.

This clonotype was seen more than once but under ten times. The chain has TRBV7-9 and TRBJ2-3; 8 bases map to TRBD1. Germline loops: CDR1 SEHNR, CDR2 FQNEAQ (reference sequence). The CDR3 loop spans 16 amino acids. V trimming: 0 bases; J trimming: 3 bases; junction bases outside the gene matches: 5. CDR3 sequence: CASSLAQGARTDTQYF. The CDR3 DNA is TGTGCCAGCAGCTTAGCGCAGGGGGCAAGAACAGATACGCAGTATTTT.

CDR3 sequence (DNA): TGCAGCGTCGTCTTCCTAGGGGGGGAGCTGTTTTTT. This gives the protein CSVVFLGGELFF. The chain links TRBV29-1 to TRBJ2-2; D gene uncertain. The CDR3 has 12 amino acids. Looked up from germline, CDR1 is SQVTM and CDR2 is ANQGSEA. Trimming stripped 6 bases from V and 8 bases from J, with 13 bases between.

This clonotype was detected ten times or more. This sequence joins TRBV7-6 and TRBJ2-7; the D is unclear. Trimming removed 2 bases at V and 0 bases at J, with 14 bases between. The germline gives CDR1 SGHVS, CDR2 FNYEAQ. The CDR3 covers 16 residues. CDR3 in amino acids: CASSLSYGSLSYEQYF. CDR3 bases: TGTGCCAGCAGCTTATCCTATGGTAGTCTCTCCTACGAGCAGTACTTC.

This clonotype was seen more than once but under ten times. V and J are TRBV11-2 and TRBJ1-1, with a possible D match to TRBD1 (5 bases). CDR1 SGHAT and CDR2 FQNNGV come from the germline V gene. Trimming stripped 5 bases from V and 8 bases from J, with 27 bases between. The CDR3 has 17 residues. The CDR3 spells CASSLQYPYGTREEAFF. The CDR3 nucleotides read TGTGCCAGCAGCCTCCAATACCCCTACGGGACCAGGGAGGAAGCTTTCTTT. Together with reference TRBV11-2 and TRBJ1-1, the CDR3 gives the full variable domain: EAGVAQSPRYKIIEKRQSVAFWCNPISGHATLYWYQQILGQGPKLLIQFQNNGVVDDSQLPKDRFSAERLKGVDSTLKIQPAKLEDSAVYLCASSLQYPYGTREEAFFGQGTRLTVV.

DNA for the CDR3: TGCAGTGCTTTCGCTACTAGCCCGAGCTCCTACGAGCAGTACTTC. Protein: CSAFATSPSSYEQYF. V is TRBV20-1 and J is TRBJ2-7; a possible D gene is TRBD2 (6 bases). The CDR3 totals 15 residues. Per the germline V gene, CDR1 is DFQATT and CDR2 is SNEGSKA (reference sequence). The V gene lost 5 bases and the J gene lost 0 bases, with 17 bases spanning the gap.

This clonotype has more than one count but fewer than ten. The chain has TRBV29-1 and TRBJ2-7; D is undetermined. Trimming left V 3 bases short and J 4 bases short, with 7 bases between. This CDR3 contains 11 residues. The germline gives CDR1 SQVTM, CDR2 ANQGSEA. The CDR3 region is CSVEGMYEQYF. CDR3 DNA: TGCAGCGTTGAGGGGATGTACGAGCAGTACTTC.

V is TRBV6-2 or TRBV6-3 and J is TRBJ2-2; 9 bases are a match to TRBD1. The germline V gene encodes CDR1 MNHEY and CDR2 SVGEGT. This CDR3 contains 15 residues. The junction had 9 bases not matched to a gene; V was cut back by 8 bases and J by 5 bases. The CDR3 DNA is TGTGCCAGCGGATCCGGGACAGGGTATACCGGGGAGCTGTTTTTT. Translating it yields CASGSGTGYTGELFF.

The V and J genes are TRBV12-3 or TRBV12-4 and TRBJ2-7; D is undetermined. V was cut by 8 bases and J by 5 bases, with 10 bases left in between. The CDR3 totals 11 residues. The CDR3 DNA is TGTGCCAGCGGCGTTGGTCACGAGCAGTACTTC. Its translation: CASGVGHEQYF.

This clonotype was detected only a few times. The CDR3 nucleotides are TGTGCCAGCAGCTTAGTACCCCTCGATCTTTCCCACGAGCAGTACTTC. It specifies CASSLVPLDLSHEQYF. The rearrangement uses TRBV11-2 and TRBJ2-7; D gene ambiguous. The V and J ends lost 1 base and 5 bases respectively, with 18 bases between them. The CDR3 contains 16 residues. Looked up from germline, CDR1 is SGHAT and CDR2 is FQNNGV.

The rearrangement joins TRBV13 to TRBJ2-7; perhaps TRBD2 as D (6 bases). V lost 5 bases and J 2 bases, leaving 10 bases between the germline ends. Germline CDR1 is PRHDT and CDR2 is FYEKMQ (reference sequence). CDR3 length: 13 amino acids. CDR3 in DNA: TGTGCCAGCAGCCCCCCGGGGGCCTACGAGCAGTACTTC. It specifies CASSPPGAYEQYF. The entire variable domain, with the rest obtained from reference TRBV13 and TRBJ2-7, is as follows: AAGVIQSPRHLIKEKRETATLKCYPIPRHDTVYWYQQGPGQDPQFLISFYEKMQSDKGSIPDRFSAQQFSDYHSELNMSSLELGDSALYFCASSPPGAYEQYFGPGTRLTVT.

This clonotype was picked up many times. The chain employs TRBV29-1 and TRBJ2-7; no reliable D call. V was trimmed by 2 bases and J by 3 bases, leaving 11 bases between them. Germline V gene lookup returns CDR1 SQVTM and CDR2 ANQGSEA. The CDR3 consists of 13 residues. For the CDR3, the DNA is TGCAGCGTTGAATCCCCAGAAGGCTACGAGCAGTACTTC. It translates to CSVESPEGYEQYF.

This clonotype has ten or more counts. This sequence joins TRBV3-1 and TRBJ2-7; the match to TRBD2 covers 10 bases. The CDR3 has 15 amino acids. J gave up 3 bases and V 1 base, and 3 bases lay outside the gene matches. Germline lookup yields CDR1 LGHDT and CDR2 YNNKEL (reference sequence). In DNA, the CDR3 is TGTGCCAGCAGCCAAGGACTAGCGGGTGGCTACGAGCAGTACTTC. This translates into CASSQGLAGGYEQYF.

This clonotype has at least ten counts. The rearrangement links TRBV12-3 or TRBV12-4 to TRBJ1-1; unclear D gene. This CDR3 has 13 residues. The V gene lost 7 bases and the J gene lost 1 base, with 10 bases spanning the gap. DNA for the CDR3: TGTGCCAGCACCCCGCCAGGGAACACTGAAGCTTTCTTT. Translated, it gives CASTPPGNTEAFF.